This entry describes one T cell receptor beta chain. As yet, its antigen is unknown. Oncomine TCR Beta short-read sequencing was applied to DNA from cultured CD4+ T cells. One entry per CDR3 protein results from TCRdb running MiXCR on the PCR reads. The sample yields over 14,000 distinct CDR3 sequences, over 65% seen once. Described treatment: approximately 9-day PBMC culture with coronavirus spike peptide pools or control peptides (ViraFEST assay). This entry comes from a study of vaccination and CD4 T cells after COVID-19. About the research overall: The stimulating agents, overlapping spike peptides, came from SARS-CoV-2, HCoV-NL63, HCoV-OC43 and HCoV-229E. Broader study findings: A median approximately 83% of convalescent patients' SARS-CoV-2-reactive clones emerged only after vaccination.

This CDR3 is built from 16 residues. The V and J ends lost 7 bases and 6 bases, in that order; junction bases with no gene match: 11. CDR1 MNHNS and CDR2 SASEGT come from the germline V gene. This receptor was obtained from a human donor who had recovered from COVID-19. Sequencing used CD4+ T cells from blood, cultured in vitro. The V call is TRBV6-1, the J call TRBJ2-2; 10 nucleotides match TRBD2. The CDR3, as DNA: TGTGCCAGCATCTTACGACTAGCGGGTAGCGCCGGGGAGCTGTTTTTT. Protein product: CASILRLAGSAGELFF.